These 22 T cell receptor beta chains were all obtained from the same sample, sequenced in a study of T-cell reconstitution after alpha-beta-depleted transplantation in children. The library targeted TCRbeta and was prepared with unique molecular identifiers. MiXCR, applied by TCRdb to the PCR reads, yields one record per CDR3 protein. Of 350,000 to 500,000 distinct CDR3 sequences listed, approximately 41% were seen once; the top ten hold 27%. The source was PBMCs, collected before TCRalphabeta/CD19-depleted stem cell transplant. Every receptor here comes from a girl aged 2-10 years with aplastic anemia, due to receive a stem cell transplant.

The chain carries TRBV5-1 and TRBJ1-5; TRBD1 is a possible D gene (5 bases). The CDR3 totals 15 residues. The V end lost 4 bases, the J end lost 3 bases, and 14 bases lay between the germline ends. Germline CDR1 reads SGHRS; CDR2 reads YFSETQ. The CDR3 nucleotides are TGCGCCAGCAGCCCGGGTGGGGGTTCCAATCAGCCCCAGCATTTT. It is translated as CASSPGGGSNQPQHF.

Only one count was recorded for this clonotype. This chain uses TRBV4-2 with TRBJ1-2; 9 nucleotides agree with TRBD1. This CDR3 is built from 17 residues. The germline V gene encodes CDR1 LGHNA and CDR2 YNFKEQ. V gave up 3 bases and J gave up 2 bases; unmatched junction bases: 10. Here the CDR3 reads CASSQSPGDRENYGYTF. The CDR3 DNA sequence: TGTGCCAGCAGCCAGAGCCCCGGGGACAGGGAGAACTATGGCTACACCTTC.

V is TRBV12-5 and J is TRBJ2-1, with TRBD1 matching 10 bases. V was clipped by 2 bases and J by 8 bases; unmatched bases: 9. Germline CDR1 is LGHNT and CDR2 is FRNRAP. The CDR3 sequence is 16 residues long. The CDR3 spells CASGLLRTGGAYEQFF. DNA of the CDR3: TGTGCTAGTGGTTTGCTCCGGACAGGGGGAGCCTATGAGCAGTTCTTC.

The chain uses TRBV20-1 and TRBJ2-1; no clear D. Looked up from germline, CDR1 is DFQATT and CDR2 is SNEGSKA (reference sequence). This CDR3 region has 11 residues. Trimming stripped 6 bases from V and 12 bases from J, with 15 bases between. CDR3 amino acids: CSARSGHGQFF. CDR3 DNA sequence: TGCAGTGCCAGATCGGGCCATGGGCAGTTCTTC.

This clonotype was recorded many times. The gene calls are TRBV6-1 and TRBJ1-1; the D gene is possibly TRBD1 (5 bases). The CDR3 runs to 14 residues. Trimming took 5 bases from V and 1 from J, leaving 11 bases between them. Per germline, CDR1 MNHNS and CDR2 SASEGT. The CDR3 is CASSPGRSNTEAFF. In DNA form, the CDR3 reads TGTGCCAGCAGTCCGGGGCGGTCGAACACTGAAGCTTTCTTT.

The chain combines TRBV6-4 with TRBJ2-5; the match to TRBD2 covers 8 bases. Trimming took 5 bases from V and 5 from J; bases not matched to a gene: 7. Per the germline V gene, CDR1 is MRHNA and CDR2 is SNTAGT. The CDR3 sequence is 14 residues long. CDR3 bases: TGTGCCAGCAGTCGCGGGACTAGTTGGGAGACCCAGTACTTC. It codes for CASSRGTSWETQYF.

J is TRBJ2-7 and V is TRBV4-3, with 7 positions matching TRBD1. The germline CDR1 and CDR2 sequences are LGHNA and YSLEER. V lost 0 bases, J lost 5 bases, and 10 bases stayed unmatched. This CDR3 has 16 residues. CDR3 sequence: CASSQDHSDRANEQYF. CDR3 bases: TGCGCCAGCAGCCAAGATCATAGCGACAGGGCAAACGAGCAGTACTTC.

This clonotype appeared many times. The chain couples TRBV6-1 to TRBJ1-4; maybe TRBD1 (5 bases). CDR1 MNHNS and CDR2 SASEGT come from the germline V gene. V shed 6 bases and J shed 5 bases, with 16 bases lying between them. CDR3 length: 15 amino acids. The CDR3 DNA sequence: TGTGCCAGCAGACAGAGGAGACAGAGGAATGAAAAACTGTTTTTT. Its protein product is CASRQRRQRNEKLFF.

V gene TRBV20-1 combines with J gene TRBJ1-2; TRBD1 agrees at 10 bases. The CDR3 is made up of 14 amino acids. V was pared by 6 bases and J by 6 bases, with 10 bases of the junction left unmatched. CDR1 and CDR2 from the germline V gene are DFQATT and SNEGSKA (reference sequence). This chain's CDR3 is CSADLEGQGHGYTF. DNA of the CDR3: TGCAGTGCCGACCTAGAGGGACAGGGGCATGGCTACACCTTC.

This chain links TRBV7-9 with TRBJ1-2; no definite D call. The CDR3 length is 13 residues. The V gene lost 5 bases and the J gene lost 12 bases, with 19 bases spanning the gap. Germline V gives CDR1 SEHNR, CDR2 FQNEAQ (reference sequence). CDR3 sequence: CASSQDGVQGDTF. DNA for the CDR3: TGTGCCAGCAGCCAAGATGGAGTGCAAGGCGACACCTTC.

The V gene is TRBV12-3 or TRBV12-4, the J gene TRBJ2-3; the D gene is possibly TRBD2 (5 bases). The ends were cut back, 2 bases at V and 0 bases at J, with 15 bases in the middle. The CDR3 length is 17 residues. The chain's CDR3 is CASSLYRTGISTDTQYF. CDR3 in DNA: TGTGCCAGCAGTTTATATCGGACTGGCATAAGCACAGATACGCAGTATTTT.

Ten or more counts support this clonotype. The chain joins TRBV2 to TRBJ1-2; the D is unclear. The germline CDR1 and CDR2 sequences are SNHLY and FYNNEI. V lost 4 bases and J lost 4, with 16 bases in between. The CDR3 sequence is 15 residues long. The CDR3 loop is CASSAWRPGTYGYTF. DNA for the CDR3: TGTGCCAGCAGTGCGTGGCGGCCCGGCACCTATGGCTACACCTTC.

This clonotype was found a few times. J is TRBJ2-3 and V is TRBV7-9; D uncertain. V was clipped by 0 bases and J by 2 bases, with 9 bases between them. Germline V gives CDR1 SEHNR, CDR2 FQNEAQ (reference sequence). This CDR3 is 15 amino acids long. DNA for the CDR3: TGTGCCAGCAGCTTAGCGAGCCTCCCCACAGATACGCAGTATTTT. Translation: CASSLASLPTDTQYF.

This clonotype was observed a handful of times. The chain is built from TRBV7-8 and TRBJ1-1, with D tentatively TRBD1 (5 bases). Trimming cost V 1 base and J 3 bases, with 12 bases left between them. From germline, CDR1 is SGHVS and CDR2 FQNEAQ. CDR3 length: 15 residues. Here the CDR3 reads CASSLVEGSYTEAFF. The DNA of the CDR3 is TGTGCCAGCAGCTTAGTCGAGGGGAGCTACACTGAAGCTTTCTTT. The entire variable domain, with the rest obtained from reference TRBV7-8 and TRBJ1-1, is as follows: GAGVSQSPRYKVAKRGQDVALRCDPISGHVSLFWYQQALGQGPEFLTYFQNEAQLDKSGLPSDRFFAERPEGSVSTLKIQRTQQEDSAVYLCASSLVEGSYTEAFFGQGTRLTVV.

The J gene is TRBJ2-3, the V gene TRBV20-1, with 9 positions matching TRBD2. V shed 0 bases, J shed 6 bases, and the junction held 7 bases outside the gene matches. This CDR3 is built from 15 residues. Germline V gives CDR1 DFQATT, CDR2 SNEGSKA (reference sequence). This CDR3 is CSARDGGGGEDTQYF. The CDR3 coding sequence is TGCAGTGCTAGAGATGGCGGGGGGGGCGAGGATACGCAGTATTTT.

In its sample, this clonotype was seen many times. The chain recombines TRBV27 with TRBJ2-7; TRBD2 matches at 7 bases. Germline loops: CDR1 MNHEY, CDR2 SMNVEV (reference sequence). This CDR3 is built from 14 residues. J lost 2 bases, V lost 6 bases, and 7 bases had no gene match. CDR3 amino acids: CASSGRSSTYEQYF. CDR3 nucleotides: TGTGCCAGCAGCGGGAGGTCCTCCACCTACGAGCAGTACTTC.

This clonotype was found many times. The chain carries TRBV5-1 and TRBJ2-7; the D gene is possibly TRBD1 (5 bases). Germline CDR1 SGHRS, CDR2 YFSETQ. V was trimmed by 3 bases and J by 2 bases, leaving 9 bases between them. The CDR3 extends over 13 amino acids. The CDR3 nucleotides read TGCGCCAGCAGCTCTCAGGGTACCTACGAGCAGTACTTC. It specifies CASSSQGTYEQYF.

This clonotype was counted many times. The rearrangement links TRBV5-1 to TRBJ1-4; 11 bases align to TRBD1. The germline gives CDR1 SGHRS, CDR2 YFSETQ. There are 14 residues in the CDR3. Losses at the gene ends were 4 bases for V and 8 bases for J; bases not matched to a gene: 4. The CDR3 loop is CASSLWTGGEKLFF. CDR3 nucleotide sequence: TGCGCCAGCAGCCTCTGGACAGGGGGCGAAAAACTGTTTTTT.

The V gene is TRBV27, the J gene TRBJ2-7; D is uncertain. The CDR3 is 13 amino acids. From germline, CDR1 is MNHEY and CDR2 SMNVEV (reference sequence). The V gene lost 5 bases and the J gene lost 7 bases, with 15 bases spanning the gap. DNA for the CDR3: TGTGCCAGCAGTCCCTCGTCGACCCGGGAGCAGTACTTC. Translated, it gives CASSPSSTREQYF.

The chain couples TRBV2 to TRBJ2-5; 8 bases match TRBD1. Germline CDR1 and CDR2: SNHLY and FYNNEI. With 7 bases clipped from V and 1 base from J, the junction kept 8 bases outside the gene matches. The CDR3 extends over 15 amino acids. CDR3 residues: CASKKNRGSQETQYF. The CDR3, as DNA: TGTGCCAGCAAAAAAAACAGGGGGAGCCAAGAGACCCAGTACTTC.

The chain couples TRBV28 to TRBJ2-7; 8 bases are a match to TRBD1. V was clipped by 6 bases and J by 5 bases; unmatched bases: 9. Looked up from germline, CDR1 is MDHEN and CDR2 is SYDVKM. The CDR3 spans 14 residues. Here the CDR3 reads CASRSLTGEDEQYF. The CDR3 coding sequence is TGTGCCAGCAGAAGCTTGACAGGGGAAGACGAGCAGTACTTC.

The genes are TRBV6-1 and TRBJ2-1, with 12 nucleotides matching TRBD2. Germline CDR1 and CDR2: MNHNS and SASEGT. J gave up 0 bases and V 7 bases, and 10 bases lay outside the gene matches. The CDR3 is 18 residues long. CDR3 sequence: CASNPGLAGFSSYNEQFF. CDR3 in DNA: TGTGCCAGCAACCCGGGACTAGCGGGTTTTAGCTCCTACAATGAGCAGTTCTTC.